These T cell receptor beta chains were read from a single sample in a study of CD8+CD57+ T cells in acquired aplastic anemia. MiXCR was run by TCRdb on the reads, yielding one entry per CDR3 protein. The data show some 170,000 distinct CDR3 sequences, about 48% seen once. Sequencing used sorted CD4+, CD8+, or CD8+CD57+ T cells (not recorded which) from PBMCs. The origin of the receptors is a human donor in good health. Both conserved end residues are part of each CDR3. The D gene is left open where the match is weak. A row's size may be missing; if present it is once, few, many or a size class.

>many|TRBV9|NA|TRBJ1-1
TGTGCCAGCAGTACACACGACACTGAAGCTTTCTTT
CASSTHDTEAFF
>once|TRBV29-1|NA|TRBJ2-4
TGCAGCGTTGAAGAACAGGGTGAAAACATTCAGTACTTC
CSVEEQGENIQYF
>many|TRBV11-2|NA|TRBJ1-1
TGTGCCAGCAGCTTAGACCGCCCAGGGTTTCCGAACACTGAAGCTTTCTTT
CASSLDRPGFPNTEAFF
>few|TRBV20-1|NA|TRBJ2-1
TGCAGTGTGAGGACTCCTATCAATGAGCAGTTCTTC
CSVRTPINEQFF
>NA|TRBV10-1|TRBD1|TRBJ2-2
TGCGCCAGCAGTCGGACAGGGCGGAACACCGGGGAGCTGTTTTTT
CASSRTGRNTGELFF
>many|TRBV7-6|NA|TRBJ1-1
TGTGCCAGCACCAGATTGGCAATGGGGGGGGGCTCCGACACTGAAGCTTTCTTT
CASTRLAMGGGSDTEAFF
>NA|TRBV25-1|NA|TRBJ2-7
TGTGCCAGCAGCTTCGTCCGCGAGCAGTACTTC
CASSFVREQYF
>many|TRBV15|NA|TRBJ1-5
TGTGCCACCAGCAGTTCGGTAGGGGGGCAGCCCCAGCATTTT
CATSSSVGGQPQHF
>NA|TRBV19|NA|TRBJ1-5
TGTGCCAGTAATTGGGACCTCGGGGTTCAGCCCCAGCATTTT
CASNWDLGVQPQHF
>NA|TRBV9|TRBD2|TRBJ2-1
TGTGCCAGCAGCGTAGAGTCTAGCGGGGGGACGGGTGAGCAGTTCTTC
CASSVESSGGTGEQFF
>NA|TRBV27|NA|TRBJ1-5
TGTGCCAGCAGTTTTTTCGTTAGCAATCAGCCCCAGCATTTT
CASSFFVSNQPQHF
>many|TRBV15|TRBD2|TRBJ2-1
TGTGCCACCAGCAGAGGTACTAGCGGGACATCCAATGAGCAGTTCTTC
CATSRGTSGTSNEQFF
>NA|TRBV20-1|TRBD1|TRBJ2-5
TGCAGTGTTTCGACAGGGGGCTGGGAAGAGACCCAGTACTTC
CSVSTGGWEETQYF
>few|TRBV27|TRBD2|TRBJ2-1
TGTGCCAGCAGTAGGGGACTAGCGGGAGCGGGTGAGCAGTTCTTC
CASSRGLAGAGEQFF
>NA|TRBV7-9|NA|TRBJ1-2
TGTGCCAGCAGCCCAGGGTACGACTATGGCTACACCTTC
CASSPGYDYGYTF
>NA|TRBV7-9|NA|TRBJ2-5
TGTGCCAGCGGACAAGGCGGACAGACCCAGTACTTC
CASGQGGQTQYF
>NA|TRBV28|TRBD2|TRBJ2-5
TGTGCCAGCAGCCCCTGGACTAGCGGGAGGACGAAGACCCAGTACTTC
CASSPWTSGRTKTQYF
>few|TRBV7-9|NA|TRBJ1-5
TGTGCCAGCAGGACCGTGTATAGCAATCAGCCCCAGCATTTT
CASRTVYSNQPQHF
>many|TRBV2|NA|TRBJ2-7
TGTGCCAGCAGTGAAGGAAGGATCTACGAGCAGTACTTC
CASSEGRIYEQYF
>few|TRBV29-1|TRBD1|TRBJ2-7
TGCAGCGTCGTACAGGGGTCGGTCGAGCAGTACTTC
CSVVQGSVEQYF
>few|TRBV29-1|TRBD1|TRBJ2-3
TGCAGCGTTCGCGGGACAGGGGGCGCAGATACGCAGTATTTT
CSVRGTGGADTQYF
>NA|TRBV29-1|NA|TRBJ1-5
TGCTCAACCGGCGATAGCAATCAGCCCCAGCATTTT
CSTGDSNQPQHF
>NA|TRBV19|NA|TRBJ2-5
TGTGCCAGTAATGCGGGACGTACGCAAGAGACCCAGTACTTC
CASNAGRTQETQYF
>many|TRBV10-1|NA|TRBJ2-2
TGCGCCAGCAGTGGGAGGACTTTCGCGAACACCGGGGAGCTGTTTTTT
CASSGRTFANTGELFF
>NA|TRBV28|NA|TRBJ1-2
TGTGCCAGCAGTTCAGGGTCGTTGGACTATGGCTACACCTTC
CASSSGSLDYGYTF
>NA|TRBV10-3|NA|TRBJ2-5
TGTGCCATCAGTGAGTCGCAAAAAGAGACCCAGTACTTC
CAISESQKETQYF
>NA|TRBV24-1|NA|TRBJ2-7
TGTGCCACCAGTGATATATTCTACGAGCAGTACTTC
CATSDIFYEQYF
>NA|TRBV19|NA|TRBJ2-3
TGTGTCAGTAGTATTGGACCGAGCACAGATACGCAGTATTTT
CVSSIGPSTDTQYF
>NA|TRBV20-1|TRBD1|TRBJ2-3
TGCAGTGCAAAGGGAAGGACAGGGGGACGAGCAGATACGCAGTATTTT
CSAKGRTGGRADTQYF
>once|TRBV20-1|NA|TRBJ1-1
TGCAGTCTAATCCCTAAAGATAATTCACACTGGGCTTTCTTT
CSLIPKDNSHWAFF
>NA|TRBV29-1|NA|TRBJ1-3
TGCAGCGTTGCCAGTATCTCTGGAAACACCATATATTTT
CSVASISGNTIYF
>NA|TRBV5-1|NA|TRBJ1-1
TGCGCCAGCAGTACGGGGGGGACATCTATCAATGAAGCTTTCTTT
CASSTGGTSINEAFF